Described below is a single T cell receptor (beta chain) sequence and its context. The antigen is not known. TCRdb's copy holds only in-frame clones and misses some; the assay was immunoSEQ multiplex PCR. The sample lists 95,000 to 100,000 clones, roughly 83% occurring once. Per germline, CDR1 SGHTA and CDR2 FQGTGA. Trimming removed 5 bases at V and 0 bases at J, with 6 bases between. The CDR3 loop spans 13 amino acids. This record belongs to a study of OX40 agonist ivuxolimab in advanced cancers. Findings and caveats of the study: Clonal expansion by week 6 occurred in CD4+ and CD8+ blood T cells (at 0.1 to 3.0 mg/kg). There were, on average, more expanded clones in CD8+ T cells than in CD4+.

This material consisted of CD4+ or CD8+ T cells sorted from blood, taken in a trial of the OX40 agonist ivuxolimab. J is TRBJ2-3 and V is TRBV7-3; no clear D gene. This TCR was sampled from an adult with an advanced solid tumor such as melanoma, head and neck, liver or kidney cancer. For the CDR3, the DNA is TGTGCCAGCAGCCTCGGAAGCACAGATACGCAGTATTTT. Protein: CASSLGSTDTQYF. Complete variable domain (other parts from reference TRBV7-3 and TRBJ2-3): GAGVSQTPSNKVTEKGKYVELRCDPISGHTALYWYRQSLGQGPEFLIYFQGTGAADDSGLPNDRFFAVRPEGSVSTLKIQRTERGDSAVYLCASSLGSTDTQYFGPGTRLTVL.